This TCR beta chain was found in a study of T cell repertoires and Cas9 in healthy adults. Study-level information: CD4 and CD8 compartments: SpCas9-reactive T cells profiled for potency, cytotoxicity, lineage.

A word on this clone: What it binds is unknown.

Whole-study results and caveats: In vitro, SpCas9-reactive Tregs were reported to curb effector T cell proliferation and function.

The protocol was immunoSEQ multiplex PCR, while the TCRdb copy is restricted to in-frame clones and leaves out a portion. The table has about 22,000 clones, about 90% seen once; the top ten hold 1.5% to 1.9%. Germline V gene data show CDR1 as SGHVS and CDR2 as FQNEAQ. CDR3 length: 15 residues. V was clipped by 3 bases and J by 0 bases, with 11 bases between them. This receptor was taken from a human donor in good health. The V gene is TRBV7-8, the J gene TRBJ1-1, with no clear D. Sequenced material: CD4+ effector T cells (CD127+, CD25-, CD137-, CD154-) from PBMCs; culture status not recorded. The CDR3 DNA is TGTGCCAGCAGCTTGGGCACATTAATGAACACTGAAGCTTTCTTT. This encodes CASSLGTLMNTEAFF.